What follows are 12 T cell receptor beta chains derived from one specimen sequenced in a study of Tregs in tolerant kidney transplant recipients. Clones were sequenced by immunoSEQ multiplex PCR, and TCRdb holds only the in-frame ones, with some missing. The sample records about 44,000 clones, around 95% being singletons. For these receptors, no antigen is known. Sequencing was carried out using Tregs from blood cultured with allogeneic cells. These receptors came from a human donor in good health.

The CDR3 is CASSPRWDGTTQYF. CDR3 DNA: TGTGCCAGCAGCCCCCGGTGGGACGGAACAACCCAGTACTTC. The chain employs TRBV7-2 and TRBJ2-5; D tentatively reads TRBD1 or TRBD2 (5 bases each). The CDR3 has 14 residues. V dropped 5 bases and J dropped 8 bases, with 18 bases sitting between them. Germline assignment: CDR1 SGHTA and CDR2 FQGNSA.

The rearrangement links TRBV6-6 to TRBJ1-2; 7 bases match TRBD1. With 5 bases clipped from V and 8 bases from J, the junction kept 11 bases outside the gene matches. This CDR3 has 14 residues. Germline V CDR1 and CDR2: MNHNY, SVGAGI (reference sequence). The CDR3 DNA follows: TGTGCCAGCAGTCCGGGACAGCCCGGTAGGGGCTACACCTTC. It encodes CASSPGQPGRGYTF.

The J gene is TRBJ2-7, the V gene TRBV7-2; D is perhaps TRBD1 or TRBD2 (5 bases each). The CDR3 covers 14 residues. The germline V gene encodes CDR1 SGHTA and CDR2 FQGNSA. V lost 1 base and J 3 bases, leaving 10 bases between the germline ends. In nucleotides, the CDR3 is TGTGCCAGCAGCTTAGGAGGGGCTAGCTACGAGCAGTACTTC. Translated: CASSLGGASYEQYF.

This chain links TRBV19 with TRBJ1-3; no clear D gene. The germline V gene has CDR1 LNHDA and CDR2 SQIVND (reference sequence). This CDR3 contains 14 residues. The V gene lost 8 bases and the J gene lost 0 bases, with 11 bases spanning the gap. In nucleotides, the CDR3 is TGTGCCAGTCGGGTCGATAGCTCTGGAAACACCATATATTTT. Translation gives CASRVDSSGNTIYF.

The chain carries TRBV30 and TRBJ2-5; D could derive from TRBD1 or TRBD2 (5 bases each). V was clipped by 2 bases and J by 9 bases, with 13 bases between them. The CDR3 sequence is 12 residues long. The germline V gene encodes CDR1 GTSNPN and CDR2 SVGIG (reference sequence). This chain's CDR3 is CAWSITLGAQYF. CDR3 DNA sequence: TGTGCCTGGAGTATTACCCTGGGGGCCCAGTACTTC.

The chain's CDR3 is CASSAYGTSATQYF. The CDR3 coding sequence is TGTGCCAGCAGCGCCTACGGGACGTCGGCGACCCAGTACTTC. The chain couples TRBV9 to TRBJ2-5; TRBD1 or TRBD2 may be the D gene (5 bases each). Per the germline V gene, CDR1 is SGDLS and CDR2 is YYNGEE. The V end was cut by 3 bases, the J end by 7 bases, with 16 bases between. The CDR3 is 14 residues long.

Here the CDR3 reads CASSLRGDQPQHF. The CDR3 DNA follows: TGTGCCAGCAGCTTAAGGGGGGATCAGCCCCAGCATTTT. The rearrangement uses TRBV7-8 and TRBJ1-5, with D tentatively TRBD1 (6 bases). Germline V gives CDR1 SGHVS, CDR2 FQNEAQ. There are 13 residues in the CDR3. V was trimmed by 2 bases and J by 5 bases, leaving 7 bases between them.

This chain joins TRBV10-3 and TRBJ1-2, with 10 positions matching TRBD1. CDR1 and CDR2 from the germline V gene are ENHRY and SYGVKD. Germline trimming cut 6 bases from V and 7 bases from J; bases unmatched to any gene: 8. The length of the CDR3 is 14 residues. The CDR3 reads CAIRGTGEFFGYTF. The CDR3 DNA follows: TGTGCCATCAGGGGGACAGGGGAATTTTTTGGCTACACCTTC.

The genes are TRBV5-1 and TRBJ1-6, with 9 bases aligning to TRBD1. The CDR3 covers 16 residues. Germline values: CDR1 SGHRS, CDR2 YFSETQ. Trimming removed 7 bases from V and 5 bases from J; junction bases left unmatched: 10. The CDR3 here is CASQDRTGGNNSPLHF. The CDR3 DNA follows: TGCGCCAGCCAGGACAGAACAGGGGGCAATAATTCACCCCTCCACTTT.

This clone was observed once. The chain combines TRBV12-5 with TRBJ1-5; D uncertain. V lost 1 base and J 0 bases, leaving 13 bases between the germline ends. CDR1 and CDR2 (germline): LGHNT, FRNRAP. The CDR3 runs 17 residues. CDR3 loop: CASGLARLPVSNQPQHF. The CDR3 coding sequence is TGTGCTAGTGGTTTGGCCCGACTTCCGGTTAGCAATCAGCCCCAGCATTTT.

The chain couples TRBV11-2 to TRBJ1-2; D is uncertain. Trimming stripped 5 bases from V and 3 bases from J, with 13 bases between. The CDR3 runs to 14 residues. Germline loops: CDR1 SGHAT, CDR2 FQNNGV. CDR3 amino acids: CASSRGPGYYGYTF. CDR3 DNA sequence: TGTGCCAGCAGCCGTGGTCCCGGTTACTATGGCTACACCTTC.

The CDR3 DNA reads as TGTGCCAGTAGTATTCAGGGGCCGGGCACTGAAGCTTTCTTT. Translated, it gives CASSIQGPGTEAFF. The rearrangement joins TRBV19 to TRBJ1-1, with D maybe TRBD1 (6 bases). This CDR3 comprises 14 residues. V was shortened by 3 bases and J by 4 bases, with 12 bases between the two germline ends. Germline assignment: CDR1 LNHDA and CDR2 SQIVND (reference sequence).